The rows below give T cell receptor beta chains drawn from one sample of a study of T cells after yellow fever vaccination. MiXCR, run by TCRdb on the 5' RACE reads, gives a single entry per CDR3 protein. This repertoire shows 200,000 to 300,000 distinct CDR3 sequences, roughly 4% found once; its top ten account for under 20%. This specimen consisted of PBMCs, obtained 15 days after the yellow fever booster vaccination. All receptors come from a man between 18 and 35 years old who received the YFV17D yellow fever vaccine. Both conserved end residues are part of each CDR3. Fields, in order: J gene, V gene, CDR3 protein.

TRBJ1-5,TRBV6-6,CASNLDSSNQPQHF
TRBJ1-1,TRBV4-2,CASSQDLGLNTEAFF
TRBJ2-1,TRBV3-1,CASSQDFTYNEQFF
TRBJ1-4,TRBV29-1,CSVARVSGEKLFF
TRBJ1-1,TRBV27,CASRQNARGTEAFF
TRBJ2-7,TRBV12-3/TRBV12-4,CASSGQVEFSYEQYF
TRBJ2-5,TRBV20-1,CSAFAASETQYF
TRBJ2-3,TRBV6-2/TRBV6-3,CASSYGTSPTDTQYF
TRBJ1-5,TRBV5-5,CASSRWTGGGDSNQPQHF
TRBJ1-1,TRBV7-2,CASSFTGDGTEAFF
TRBJ2-1,TRBV29-1,CSVGGEGNEQFF
TRBJ2-3,TRBV7-2,CASSLGAFAAADTQYF
TRBJ2-1,TRBV7-6,CASSSRQGLEEQFF
TRBJ2-5,TRBV7-2,CASSGLAGETQYF
TRBJ1-6,TRBV7-9,CASSSPGHSYNSPLHF
TRBJ2-4,TRBV5-4,CASRTPGKNIQYF
TRBJ1-1,TRBV5-1,CASSFIRGSLRTEAFF
TRBJ1-1,TRBV6-5,CASSYGMVWDTEAFF
TRBJ2-2,TRBV11-2,CASMPPDSGTGELFF
TRBJ2-7,TRBV4-1,CASSQEGNQVFIYEQYF